Following are 19 T cell receptor beta chains from one sample sequenced in a study of CD8 T cells in ankylosing spondylitis. TCRdb fed the 5' RACE reads into MiXCR, producing one record per CDR3 protein. The sample contains under 450,000 distinct CDR3 sequences, roughly 20% of which appear only once. Sequenced: blood, either unsorted or a sorted T cell fraction (not recorded which). Receptors originate from a male donor with ankylosing spondylitis or in good health (not recorded which).

A note on this clonotype: One end of the junction varies from germline; a read error may be responsible. CDR3 bases: TGTGCCAGCAGTTTATCTGGGACAGGGAGCTCTGGGGCCAACGTCCTGACTTTT. Encoded protein: CASSLSGTGSSGANVLTF. The chain has TRBV27 and TRBJ2-6; 9 nucleotides agree with TRBD1. The CDR3 is made up of 18 amino acids. Looked up from germline, CDR1 is MNHEY and CDR2 is SMNVEV (reference sequence).

This clonotype was detected a few times. This rearrangement joins TRBV29-1 to TRBJ2-7; perhaps TRBD2 as D (6 bases). Trimming removed 6 bases at V and 2 bases at J, with 26 bases between. Germline V gives CDR1 SQVTM, CDR2 ANQGSEA. The CDR3 covers 17 residues. CDR3 sequence (DNA): TGCAGCGTCCTCGGTGTTTCGGGAGACGGGCCTACCTACGAGCAGTACTTC. It encodes CSVLGVSGDGPTYEQYF.

This clonotype came up a few times. This chain links TRBV12-3 or TRBV12-4 with TRBJ2-5, with 10 bases matching TRBD2. The length of the CDR3 is 16 residues. With 3 bases clipped from V and 7 bases from J, the junction kept 11 bases outside the gene matches. The CDR3 reads CASSFGPSGGGGTQYF. For the CDR3, the DNA is TGTGCCAGCAGTTTCGGTCCTAGCGGGGGAGGGGGGACCCAGTACTTC.

This clonotype has more than one count but fewer than ten. The rearrangement uses TRBV12-3 or TRBV12-4 and TRBJ1-5, with no clear D. CDR3 length: 14 amino acids. The V and J ends lost 5 bases and 7 bases respectively, with 15 bases between them. The CDR3 DNA reads as TGTGCCAGCAGTCCCGGGTTTGAAGGGCAGCCCCAGCATTTT. It specifies CASSPGFEGQPQHF.

This chain links TRBV29-1 with TRBJ2-7, with 9 bases aligning to TRBD2. The CDR3 sequence is 15 residues long. With 1 base clipped from V and 2 bases from J, the junction kept 6 bases outside the gene matches. The V gene's germline CDR1 is SQVTM and CDR2 ANQGSEA. In DNA form, the CDR3 reads TGCAGCGTTGAAGCCGGCGGGGGGGTAACCTACGAGCAGTACTTC. Translated, it gives CSVEAGGGVTYEQYF.

The V gene is TRBV4-2, the J gene TRBJ2-1; maybe TRBD2 (6 bases). Deletions cut 3 bases from V and 10 bases from J, with 16 bases between. Per germline, CDR1 LGHNA and CDR2 YNFKEQ. The CDR3 length is 14 residues. DNA of the CDR3: TGTGCCAGCAGCCAGACGGGAGTCAGTTGGGAGCAGTTCTTC. The encoded protein is CASSQTGVSWEQFF.

Only a few counts were recorded for this clonotype. The chain carries TRBV4-1 and TRBJ2-1; D not resolved. Germline V gene lookup returns CDR1 MGHRA and CDR2 YSYEKL. The germline V and J ends were trimmed by 6 bases and 7 bases, with 13 bases remaining between them. The CDR3 runs 13 residues. DNA for the CDR3: TGCGCCAGCAGGACGCGCGGTGGGAATGAGCAGTTCTTC. Translated, it gives CASRTRGGNEQFF.

This clonotype occurred a few times. J is TRBJ1-2 and V is TRBV10-3, with D maybe TRBD1 (5 bases). V lost 2 bases to trimming and J lost 0 bases, with 13 bases between them. CDR3 length: 16 residues. The germline V gene encodes CDR1 ENHRY and CDR2 SYGVKD. CDR3 nucleotides: TGTGCCATCAGTGAGCCGGTGGGGGTAGCTAACTATGGCTACACCTTC. Its protein is CAISEPVGVANYGYTF.

The chain has TRBV6-2 or TRBV6-3 and TRBJ2-2; D unclear. Germline V CDR1 and CDR2: MNHEY, SVGEGT. Trimming cost V 2 bases and J 0 bases, with 7 bases left between them. This CDR3 is built from 15 residues. Written as DNA, the CDR3 is TGTGCCAGCAGTTACGGGGTGTCGAACACCGGGGAGCTGTTTTTT. Residues: CASSYGVSNTGELFF.

CDR3 region: CASSLAPENTGELFF. The CDR3 DNA reads as TGTGCCAGCAGCTTAGCTCCAGAGAACACCGGGGAGCTGTTTTTT. The chain joins TRBV11-3 to TRBJ2-2; no definite D call. Per germline, CDR1 SGHNT and CDR2 YENEEA. CDR3 length: 15 residues. The V end lost 1 base, the J end lost 1 base, and 7 bases lay between the germline ends.

This sequence joins TRBV7-6 and TRBJ2-7, with D possibly TRBD2 on 5 matching bases. The CDR3 covers 13 residues. Per the germline V gene, CDR1 is SGHVS and CDR2 is FNYEAQ. Trimming removed 5 bases at V and 4 bases at J, with 12 bases between. The CDR3 DNA is TGTGCCAGCAGCCTACACAAGCGGTACGAGCAGTACTTC. Amino acid sequence: CASSLHKRYEQYF.

This chain links TRBV6-1 with TRBJ2-1, with no clear D. The germline V gene has CDR1 MNHNS and CDR2 SASEGT. This CDR3 contains 13 residues. The germline V and J ends were trimmed by 6 bases and 5 bases, with 11 bases remaining between them. The CDR3 nucleotides read TGTGCCAGCAGGGTTGGGGTTCACAATGAGCAGTTCTTC. Translating gives CASRVGVHNEQFF.

This clonotype was seen many times. V usage is TRBV12-3 or TRBV12-4 and J usage is TRBJ1-5, with no clear D. The V end lost 6 bases, the J end lost 2 bases, and 8 bases lay between the germline ends. The CDR3 spans 13 residues. CDR3 amino acids: CASSRGGNQPQHF. The CDR3 DNA is TGTGCCAGCAGCCGCGGAGGCAATCAGCCCCAGCATTTT.

This clonotype has more than one count but fewer than ten. The chain is built from TRBV4-2 and TRBJ2-7, with D perhaps TRBD2 (5 bases). Trimming took 1 base from V and 4 from J, leaving 14 bases between them. Germline V gene data show CDR1 as LGHNA and CDR2 as YNFKEQ. CDR3 size: 15 residues. The CDR3 here is CASSQALAVGYEQYF. The CDR3 DNA reads TGTGCCAGCAGCCAAGCGCTAGCAGTGGGTTACGAGCAGTACTTC.

The V gene is TRBV10-3, the J gene TRBJ1-3; 9 bases are a match to TRBD1. The CDR3 is made up of 15 amino acids. V shed 2 bases, J shed 1 base, and the junction held 0 bases outside the gene matches. Germline V gene sequence: CDR1 ENHRY, CDR2 SYGVKD. The CDR3 is CAISEGQGSGNTIYF. The DNA of the CDR3 is TGTGCCATCAGTGAGGGACAGGGGTCTGGAAACACCATATATTTT.

In its sample, this clonotype was seen a few times. The V gene is TRBV10-2, the J gene TRBJ2-1, with 10 bases that match TRBD2. With 8 bases clipped from V and 6 bases from J, the junction kept 13 bases outside the gene matches. Per the germline V gene, CDR1 is WSHSY and CDR2 is SAAADI. This CDR3 comprises 16 residues. The CDR3 DNA reads as TGCGCCAGCGTCCCGGGGCTAGCGGGGGTTGGCAATGAGCAGTTCTTC. Translation gives CASVPGLAGVGNEQFF.

The V and J genes are TRBV2 and TRBJ1-5; D unclear. Germline V gene sequence: CDR1 SNHLY, CDR2 FYNNEI. The CDR3 is 16 amino acids. V shed 6 bases and J shed 2 bases, with 17 bases lying between them. The CDR3 region has the DNA TGTGCCAGCAGCGCGGTCGGAGGAGACGGCAATCAGCCCCAGCATTTT. It translates to CASSAVGGDGNQPQHF.

This clonotype appeared a few times. V is TRBV6-5 and J is TRBJ2-1; 7 bases agree with TRBD2. The CDR3 sequence is 16 residues long. In germline, CDR1 is MNHEY, CDR2 SVGAGI. Losses at the gene ends were 2 bases for V and 8 bases for J; bases not matched to a gene: 12. CDR3 amino acids: CASSYAGDYRVDEQFF. The CDR3 DNA follows: TGTGCCAGCAGTTACGCGGGGGACTATCGGGTCGATGAGCAGTTCTTC.

The V and J genes are TRBV7-9 and TRBJ2-1, with a tentative D call TRBD2 (6 bases). Trimming removed 2 bases from V and 6 bases from J, with 20 bases in between. Germline CDR1 reads SEHNR; CDR2 reads FQNEAQ (reference sequence). The CDR3 is made up of 17 amino acids. CDR3 sequence: CASSLKEPGVDGNEQFF. DNA for the CDR3: TGTGCCAGCAGCTTAAAGGAGCCGGGGGTCGATGGCAATGAGCAGTTCTTC.